The sequence of this T cell receptor (beta chain) was determined in a study of regulatory T cells in long-lasting Graves disease. Study outcomes and limitations: Relative to new patients (roughly 900), persistent patients exhibited greater sharing of public clonotypes (around 3,000). Not thyroid tissue but only peripheral blood was studied.

Trimming shortened V by 1 base and J by 1 base, and 11 bases separated the two germline ends. This CDR3 has 16 residues. CDR1 is SGHNT and CDR2 is YENEEA in the germline V gene. Building of the TCR beta libraries involved iRepertoire HTBI primers and Arm-PCR of CDR3 regions. Each CDR3 protein gets one entry after TCRdb re-called the multiplex PCR reads with MiXCR. The sample contains a few hundred thousand distinct CDR3 sequences, 15% of which appear only once. This clonotype was found many times. The antigen is undetermined. As for time point: newly diagnosed GD, antithyroid drugs for less than 3 months. Extracted PBMC RNA gave rise to the TCR library. These data were also reused for a study on T cells in Graves' hyperthyroidism and ophthalmopathy. From that paper: The TCR CDR3 was amplified in a first-round RT-PCR using the HTBI primer set.

V usage is TRBV11-3 and J usage is TRBJ2-4, with D possibly TRBD2 on 5 matching bases. The source is a woman aged 35 to 49 with Graves disease. The source was peripheral blood mononuclear cells (PBMCs), collected at new diagnosis, from a patient treated with antithyroid drugs. The CDR3 here is CASSLVGWEAKNIQYF. The DNA for the CDR3 is TGTGCCAGCAGCTTAGTTGGCTGGGAGGCCAAAAACATTCAGTACTTC.